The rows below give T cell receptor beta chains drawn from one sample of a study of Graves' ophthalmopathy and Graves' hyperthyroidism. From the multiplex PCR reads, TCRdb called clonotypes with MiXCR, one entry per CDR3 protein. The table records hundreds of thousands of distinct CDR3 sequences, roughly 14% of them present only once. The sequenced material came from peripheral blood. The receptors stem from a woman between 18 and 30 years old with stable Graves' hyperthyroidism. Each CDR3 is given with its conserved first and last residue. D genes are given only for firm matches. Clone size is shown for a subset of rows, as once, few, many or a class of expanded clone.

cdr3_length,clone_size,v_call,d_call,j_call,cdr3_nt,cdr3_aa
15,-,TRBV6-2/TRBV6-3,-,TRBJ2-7,TGTGCCAGCAGTTACTCGATTGACAACTCCTACGAGCAGTACTTC,CASSYSIDNSYEQYF
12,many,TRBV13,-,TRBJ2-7,TGTGCCAGCAGTCTAGCGCCCTACGAGCAGTACTTC,CASSLAPYEQYF
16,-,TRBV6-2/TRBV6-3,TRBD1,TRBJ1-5,TGTGCCAGCAGTAGATTGGGACAGGCGGTCGGTGCGCCTCAGCATTTT,CASSRLGQAVGAPQHF
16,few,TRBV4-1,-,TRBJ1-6,TGCGCCAGCAGCCAAGACACGACAGCTTTCGTTTCACCCCTCCACTTT,CASSQDTTAFVSPLHF
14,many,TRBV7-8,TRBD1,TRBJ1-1,TGTGCCAGCAGCCCAGGACAGGGGGCATCTGAAGCTTTCTTT,CASSPGQGASEAFF
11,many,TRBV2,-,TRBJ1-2,TGTGCCAGCAGGACGAAGGGTGGCTACACCTTC,CASRTKGGYTF
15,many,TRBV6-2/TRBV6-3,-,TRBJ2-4,TGTGCCAGCAGTTACGGGTGGAGTACGAAAAACATTCAGTACTTC,CASSYGWSTKNIQYF
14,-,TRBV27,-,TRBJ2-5,TGTGCCAGCAGTTCAACTATTTTAGCGGAGACCAAGTACTTC,CASSSTILAETKYF
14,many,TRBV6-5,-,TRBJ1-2,TGTGCCAGCAGTTACGACAGCGCTAACTATGGCTACACCTTC,CASSYDSANYGYTF
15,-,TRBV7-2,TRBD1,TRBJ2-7,TGTGCCAGCAGCGAAACGGGACAGACTCGCTACGAGCAGTACTTC,CASSETGQTRYEQYF
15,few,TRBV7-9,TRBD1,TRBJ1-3,TGTGCCAGCAGCCCCCGGACAGGCTTGGGAAACACCATATATTTT,CASSPRTGLGNTIYF
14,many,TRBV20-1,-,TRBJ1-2,TGCAGTGCTACAGAAACGTGGCGGACGGGAGGCTACACCTTC,CSATETWRTGGYTF
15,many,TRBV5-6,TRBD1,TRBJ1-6,TGTGCCAGCAGCGGACAGGGGGCAGGTAATTCACCCCTCCACTTT,CASSGQGAGNSPLHF
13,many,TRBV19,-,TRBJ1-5,TGTGCCAGTAGTACTAGCGTTGAAGGGCCCCAGCATTTT,CASSTSVEGPQHF
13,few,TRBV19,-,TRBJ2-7,TGTGCCAGTAGTCCGACAGGGGAGGGCGAGCAGTACTTC,CASSPTGEGEQYF
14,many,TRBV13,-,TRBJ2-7,TGTGCCAGCACTGGAGGGGGCGATACCTACGAGCAGTACTTC,CASTGGGDTYEQYF
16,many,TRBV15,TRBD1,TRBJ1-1,TGTGCCACCAGCAGAGACTCGGGGACAGCGAACACTGAAGCTTTCTTT,CATSRDSGTANTEAFF
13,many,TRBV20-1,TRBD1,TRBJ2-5,TGCAGTGCTAGCCCGACAGGGGCTGAGACCCAGTACTTC,CSASPTGAETQYF
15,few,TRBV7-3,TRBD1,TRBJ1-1,TGTGCCAGCAGCTCCGCAGGGGGAGGGGTCACTGAAGCTTTCTTT,CASSSAGGGVTEAFF
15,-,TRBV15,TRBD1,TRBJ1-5,TGTGCCACCAGCAGAGATGACAGGGGAGAACAGCCCCAGCATTTT,CATSRDDRGEQPQHF
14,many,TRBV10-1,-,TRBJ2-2,TGCGCCAGCAGTGAGTCCCCTTACACCGGGGAGCTGTTTTTT,CASSESPYTGELFF
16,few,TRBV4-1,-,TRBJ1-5,TGCGCCAGCAGCCCATCCCGGGACGGCCAGAATCAGCCCCAGCATTTT,CASSPSRDGQNQPQHF